Each of the 14 T cell receptor beta chains below was sequenced from the same sample in a study of blood T cell repertoires in COVID-19 (dated by TCRdb to between 2020 and 2021). Library preparation was by the immunoSEQ multiplex PCR assay. TCRdb re-hosts the immuneACCESS table, in-frame sequences only. Its copies lack some clones; in the studies checked, an unresolved V gene accounts for under half of them, and the cause for the rest is not known. This sample lists roughly 290,000 clones; 90% were detected once. The ten largest clonotypes hold roughly 1.6% of the sample. The sequencing sample was made of PBMCs or T cells enriched from blood (not recorded which). The origin of the receptors is a woman between 18 and 30 years old with acute COVID-19.

The chain is built from TRBV12-5 and TRBJ1-1, with D possibly TRBD1 on 5 matching bases. CDR1 and CDR2 from the germline V gene are LGHNT and FRNRAP. The V and J ends lost 0 bases and 0 bases respectively, with 17 bases between them. The CDR3 runs 18 residues. The CDR3 here is CASGLVLDGAFMNTEAFF. CDR3 in DNA: TGTGCTAGTGGTTTGGTCCTAGATGGGGCCTTCATGAACACTGAAGCTTTCTTT.

This CDR3 reads CASSDRRTVNTEAFF. In nucleotides, the CDR3 is TGCGCCAGCAGTGATAGAAGGACAGTGAACACTGAAGCTTTCTTT. This chain links TRBV10-2 with TRBJ1-1, with TRBD1 as a possible D gene (6 bases). The CDR3 has 15 residues. V was trimmed by 3 bases and J by 0 bases, leaving 11 bases between them. Per the germline V gene, CDR1 is WSHSY and CDR2 is SAAADI.

This clone has only one observation. The CDR3 loop is CASSLDGTGFSYEQYF. The CDR3 DNA reads TGTGCCAGCAGCTTAGATGGGACAGGCTTCTCCTACGAGCAGTACTTC. The rearrangement links TRBV7-8 to TRBJ2-7, with 8 positions matching TRBD1. Germline CDR1 is SGHVS and CDR2 is FQNEAQ. This CDR3 has 16 amino acids. V trimming: 1 base; J trimming: 0 bases; junction bases outside the gene matches: 5.

A single count supports this clone. In DNA form, the CDR3 reads TGTGCCAGCAGCGTAACCGGGACTAGCGGTGAGCAGTTCTTC. Translation: CASSVTGTSGEQFF. This rearrangement joins TRBV5-5 to TRBJ2-1, with 11 bases identical to TRBD2. CDR3 length: 14 amino acids. Germline lookup yields CDR1 SGHKS and CDR2 YYEKEE (reference sequence). V shed 4 bases and J 9 bases; nucleotides not matched to a gene: 6.

This sequence joins TRBV18 and TRBJ1-1; D is undetermined. The V end lost 0 bases, the J end lost 5 bases, and 7 bases lay between the germline ends. CDR3 length: 13 amino acids. CDR1 is KGHSH, CDR2 LQKENI, per germline. In nucleotides, the CDR3 is TGTGCCAGCTCACCACCGGTGAGTACTGAAGCTTTCTTT. Translated: CASSPPVSTEAFF.

This chain joins TRBV10-3 and TRBJ1-1; 8 bases map to TRBD1. The CDR3 is 13 residues long. V shed 10 bases, J shed 5 bases, and the junction held 9 bases outside the gene matches. Germline loops: CDR1 ENHRY, CDR2 SYGVKD. CDR3 in amino acids: CATNRQGNTEAFF. For the CDR3, the DNA is TGTGCCACTAACCGACAGGGGAATACTGAAGCTTTCTTT.

J is TRBJ1-3 and V is TRBV10-2; D is ambiguous. CDR1 and CDR2 (germline): WSHSY, SAAADI. CDR3 length: 18 residues. V was cut by 6 bases and J by 1 base, with 22 bases left in between. This CDR3 reads CASSGKAPGGQSGNTIYF. DNA of the CDR3: TGCGCCAGCAGCGGAAAAGCACCGGGTGGTCAATCTGGAAACACCATATATTTT.

The chain joins TRBV7-9 to TRBJ1-5; a possible D gene is TRBD1 (6 bases). The germline CDR1 and CDR2 sequences are SEHNR and FQNEAQ (reference sequence). V lost 5 bases and J 7 bases, leaving 12 bases between the germline ends. The CDR3 runs to 13 residues. The CDR3 coding sequence is TGTGCCAGCAGCCCACAGGGCGTACAGCCCCAGCATTTT. This encodes CASSPQGVQPQHF.

This chain connects TRBV7-9 to TRBJ1-2; 8 nucleotides match TRBD1. The trim removed 4 bases at V and 1 base at J, leaving 8 bases unmatched. Germline CDR1 reads SEHNR; CDR2 reads FQNEAQ (reference sequence). CDR3 length equals 16 residues. CDR3 bases: TGTGCCAGCAGCTCGCAGACAGGGGATATTAACTATGGCTACACCTTC. Protein sequence: CASSSQTGDINYGYTF. The full variable domain, its missing parts supplied by reference TRBV7-9 and TRBJ1-2, is DTGVSQNPRHKITKRGQNVTFRCDPISEHNRLYWYRQTLGQGPEFLTYFQNEAQLEKSRLLSDRFSAERPKGSFSTLEIQRTEQGDSAMYLCASSSQTGDINYGYTFGSGTRLTVV.

This clone was observed once. This chain uses TRBV19 with TRBJ2-1; TRBD2 aligns across 7 bases. The CDR3 is 13 residues long. Germline lookup yields CDR1 LNHDA and CDR2 SQIVND (reference sequence). Germline trimming cut 6 bases from V and 7 bases from J; bases unmatched to any gene: 6. The CDR3 DNA follows: TGTGCCAGTAGCAGGACTAGTTCGAATGAGCAGTTCTTC. Amino acid sequence: CASSRTSSNEQFF.

This rearrangement joins TRBV19 to TRBJ2-5; D perhaps matches TRBD1 (5 bases). V lost 5 bases, J lost 9 bases, and 16 bases lay in between. The CDR3 runs 13 residues. Germline loops: CDR1 LNHDA, CDR2 SQIVND (reference sequence). CDR3 amino acids: CASSPARKGAQYF. Written as DNA, the CDR3 is TGTGCCAGTAGTCCAGCTAGAAAAGGGGCCCAGTACTTC.

The chain couples TRBV7-9 to TRBJ1-2; TRBD1 is a possible D gene (6 bases). Between the trimmed V and J ends, which lost 1 base and 5 bases, there was a span of 14 bases. Germline CDR1 and CDR2: SEHNR and FQNEAQ (reference sequence). This CDR3 has 15 amino acids. CDR3 residues: CASSLEGGSGYGYTF. The CDR3 DNA sequence: TGTGCCAGCAGCTTAGAGGGGGGGTCTGGTTATGGCTACACCTTC.

The V gene is TRBV6-5, the J gene TRBJ2-7; 12 bases match TRBD1. Trimming cost V 6 bases and J 3 bases; bases outside gene matches: 6. This CDR3 contains 15 residues. Germline-derived CDR1 and CDR2 are MNHEY and SVGAGI. The CDR3 region is CASRPGQGARYEQYF. For the CDR3, the DNA is TGTGCCAGCAGGCCGGGACAGGGGGCGCGCTACGAGCAGTACTTC.

V is TRBV5-8 and J is TRBJ2-5, with D tentatively TRBD2 (5 bases). The germline V and J ends were trimmed by 3 bases and 1 base, with 13 bases remaining between them. Per germline, CDR1 SGHTS and CDR2 YDEGEE. The CDR3 runs 15 residues. CDR3 residues: CASSSRVFFQETQYF. As DNA, the CDR3 is TGTGCCAGCAGCTCGCGGGTCTTCTTCCAAGAGACCCAGTACTTC.